A selection of T cell receptor beta chains follows, all from one sample in a study of regulatory T cells in long-lasting Graves disease. TCRdb fed the multiplex PCR reads into MiXCR, producing one record per CDR3 protein. The profile shows about 660,000 distinct CDR3 sequences, around 30% of them singletons. The specimen was peripheral blood mononuclear cells (PBMCs), collected when the disease was refractory, from a patient treated with antithyroid drugs. All receptors come from a female donor with Graves disease. The CDR3 runs from the conserved cysteine through the conserved F or W. A D gene is named only where the DNA matches it firmly. The size entry is marked missing in some rows and otherwise reads once, few, many or a size class.

d_call	v_call	clone_size	j_call	cdr3_aa	cdr3_nt
.	TRBV30	.	TRBJ2-3	CAWGHPSTDTQYF	TGTGCCTGGGGTCACCCTAGCACAGATACGCAGTATTTT
TRBD1	TRBV12-3/TRBV12-4	few	TRBJ1-5	CASRSGQGSAQHF	TGTGCCAGCAGGTCGGGACAGGGCTCGGCCCAGCATTTT
TRBD2	TRBV10-1	.	TRBJ2-3	CASSEATSGRTDTQYF	TGCGCCAGCAGTGAGGCGACTAGCGGGCGCACAGATACGCAGTATTTT
TRBD2	TRBV20-1	few	TRBJ2-7	CSAIVGTSGIVSPYEQYF	TGCAGTGCTATAGTTGGGACTAGCGGGATTGTAAGCCCCTACGAGCAGTACTTC
.	TRBV6-1	many	TRBJ1-5	CASSGDYNQPQHF	TGTGCCAGCAGTGGAGATTACAATCAGCCCCAGCATTTT
TRBD2	TRBV28	few	TRBJ2-7	CASSPGLVHEQYF	TGTGCCAGCAGTCCGGGACTAGTCCACGAGCAGTACTTC
TRBD1	TRBV7-9	few	TRBJ1-2	CASIQGGFTPVDGYTF	TGTGCCAGCATCCAGGGGGGCTTTACGCCCGTGGATGGCTACACCTTC
.	TRBV28	many	TRBJ1-1	CASKLSTGTLNTEAFF	TGTGCCAGCAAACTTAGTACCGGGACACTGAACACTGAAGCTTTCTTT
.	TRBV7-3	many	TRBJ2-4	CASSLRGDIQYF	TGTGCCAGCAGCTTGAGGGGTGACATTCAGTACTTC
.	TRBV12-3/TRBV12-4	.	TRBJ1-1	CASSYSEGWEDTEAFF	TGTGCCAGCAGTTACTCAGAGGGCTGGGAGGACACTGAAGCTTTCTTT
.	TRBV11-2	many	TRBJ2-7	CASSLGLRSSYEQYF	TGTGCCAGCAGCTTAGGGCTCAGGAGCTCCTACGAGCAGTACTTC
.	TRBV20-1	few	TRBJ1-1	CSAPAQGRVTEAFF	TGCAGTGCCCCAGCCCAGGGGCGGGTTACTGAAGCTTTCTTT
.	TRBV28	few	TRBJ2-2	CASSLVGARNTGELFF	TGTGCCAGCAGTTTGGTGGGGGCTAGGAACACCGGGGAGCTGTTTTTT
TRBD1	TRBV6-1	.	TRBJ1-4	CASTWDRDEKLVF	TGTGCCAGCACTTGGGACAGGGATGAAAAACTGGTTTTT
.	TRBV7-6	.	TRBJ1-1	CASSLVASGLDNTEAFF	TGTGCCAGCAGCTTAGTCGCATCGGGGTTAGACAACACTGAAGCTTTCTTT
.	TRBV28	many	TRBJ1-6	CASGSGGSPLHF	TGTGCCAGTGGATCAGGAGGTTCACCCCTCCACTTT
.	TRBV2	few	TRBJ2-2	CASSETRPAAGELFF	TGTGCCAGCAGTGAGACGCGTCCTGCAGCCGGGGAGCTGTTTTTT
TRBD1	TRBV29-1	.	TRBJ1-2	CSALPHGTGNGYTF	TGCAGCGCACTACCACACGGGACAGGGAATGGCTACACCTTC
.	TRBV7-2	.	TRBJ1-2	CASSPGGAKGYTF	TGTGCCAGCAGCCCGGGAGGGGCCAAGGGCTACACCTTC
TRBD1	TRBV2	.	TRBJ1-2	CASSLGQVHGYTF	TGTGCCAGCAGCTTGGGACAGGTCCATGGCTACACCTTC
TRBD1	TRBV7-6	.	TRBJ1-2	CASSLASGQSGGYTF	TGTGCCAGCAGCTTAGCCTCGGGACAGTCGGGCGGCTACACCTTC
.	TRBV11-2	.	TRBJ1-2	CASSLGGTNRGYTF	TGTGCCAGCAGCTTAGGCGGGACGAATCGTGGCTACACCTTC
TRBD1	TRBV5-1	.	TRBJ1-6	CASSRDRVMSPLHF	TGCGCCAGCAGCCGGGACAGGGTCATGTCACCCCTCCACTTT
.	TRBV28	many	TRBJ1-2	CASRLTGTRGYTF	TGTGCCAGCAGGCTTACAGGGACGAGAGGCTACACCTTC
.	TRBV6-1	few	TRBJ2-7	CASGQSTRHEQYF	TGTGCCAGCGGACAGAGCACTAGACACGAGCAGTACTTC
TRBD2	TRBV19	few	TRBJ2-1	CASSIVPGLETEQFF	TGTGCCAGTAGTATAGTCCCGGGACTAGAAACTGAGCAGTTCTTC
.	TRBV10-3	few	TRBJ1-4	CAISESSPGTENEKLFF	TGTGCCATCAGTGAGTCTTCCCCGGGGACGGAAAATGAAAAACTGTTTTTT
.	TRBV6-2/TRBV6-3	.	TRBJ1-2	CASSFRQAIYGYTF	TGTGCCAGCAGTTTCCGACAGGCCATCTATGGCTACACCTTC
.	TRBV30	.	TRBJ1-6	CAWSADPPDGTPLHF	TGTGCCTGGAGTGCAGACCCTCCGGACGGGACACCCCTCCACTTT
.	TRBV30	.	TRBJ1-2	CAWRGAGLKLWYGYTF	TGTGCCTGGAGGGGGGCAGGGCTCAAGCTATGGTATGGCTACACCTTC
TRBD1	TRBV11-2	many	TRBJ2-7	CASSVDRGAYEQYF	TGTGCCAGCAGTGTGGACAGGGGGGCCTACGAGCAGTACTTC
.	TRBV29-1	.	TRBJ1-1	CSGRPPGDTEAFF	TGCAGCGGCCGCCCACCAGGGGACACTGAAGCTTTCTTT